Listed below are T cell receptor beta chains from one sample, sequenced in a study of shared clonotypes between healthy human individuals. Here immunoSEQ multiplex PCR was the method, and the copy in TCRdb shows in-frame clones only, minus some. The table has 2 million to 2.5 million clones, approximately 93% seen once. Sequences were obtained from naive CD4+ T cells from PBMCs. These receptors were collected from a man younger than 35 in good health. Some clones in this sample may be carry-over from other donors' samples. Both conserved end residues are part of each CDR3. The D gene is left open where the match is weak. A row's size may be missing; if present it is once, few, many or a size class.

abundance	d_gene	v_gene	j_gene	CDR3nt	CDR3aa
-	-	TRBV15	TRBJ1-1	TGTGCCACCAGCAGAGATCTCGGACAGCCTCTCACTGAAGCTTTCTTT	CATSRDLGQPLTEAFF
-	-	TRBV7-2	TRBJ2-1	TGTGCCAGCAGCTTAGTTCTAGGTACCAATGAGCAGTTCTTC	CASSLVLGTNEQFF
-	TRBD1	TRBV2	TRBJ2-7	TGTGCCAGCACCCCGGACAGGGGCGAGCAGTACTTC	CASTPDRGEQYF
-	-	TRBV5-5	TRBJ2-3	TGTGCCAGCAACCCTCAGCAGGGATCAGATACGCAGTATTTT	CASNPQQGSDTQYF
-	TRBD2	TRBV5-1	TRBJ2-1	TGCGCCAGCAGCTTACTAGCGGGAGGAGTTGGCAATGAGCAGTTCTTC	CASSLLAGGVGNEQFF
-	TRBD1	TRBV2	TRBJ1-2	TGTGCCAGCACCGGAGTGGCAGGGGGTTATGGCTACACCTTC	CASTGVAGGYGYTF
once	-	TRBV5-1	TRBJ1-1	TGCGCCAGCACGCCAAACGCCAGGAGTTTGAACACTGAAGCTTTCTTT	CASTPNARSLNTEAFF
-	-	TRBV7-9	TRBJ2-6	TGTGCCAGCAGCTTGGCTGGGGCAGAACTCTTTACTGGGGCCAACGTCCTGACTTTC	CASSLAGAELFTGANVLTF
-	-	TRBV28	TRBJ2-1	TGTGCCAGCAGTCCCCGGCTCTTCTCCTACAATGAGCAGTTCTTC	CASSPRLFSYNEQFF
-	-	TRBV30	TRBJ1-2	TGTGCCTGGAGCGTTGATCCTAACTATGGCTACACCTTC	CAWSVDPNYGYTF
-	-	TRBV7-2	TRBJ2-7	TGTGCCAGCAGCACAGGAGGGCCAGTGGAGCAGTACTTC	CASSTGGPVEQYF
few	-	TRBV5-1	TRBJ1-2	TGCGCCAGCAGCCCGACTCAGTCCGATGGCTACACCTTC	CASSPTQSDGYTF
-	TRBD2	TRBV9	TRBJ2-7	TGTGCCAGCAGCGTAGCCCCTGGGACTAGGACCTACGAGCAGTACTTC	CASSVAPGTRTYEQYF
-	-	TRBV7-3	TRBJ2-2	TGTGCCAGCAGCCCCAACGGGGGTAGGCTGTTTTTT	CASSPNGGRLFF
-	-	TRBV7-9	TRBJ1-4	TGTGCCAGCAGTACTCAGGGCCCCGGAGTTAGTGAAAAACTGTTTTTT	CASSTQGPGVSEKLFF
-	-	TRBV23-1	TRBJ2-2	TGCGCCAGCAGTCAAGAGACCTGGGATAGATCAGGGCACTCCGGGGAGCTGTTTTTT	CASSQETWDRSGHSGELFF
-	TRBD2	TRBV7-6	TRBJ2-5	TGTGCCAGCAGCCCGCCGCTAGCGGGATTTGTGACCCAGTACTTC	CASSPPLAGFVTQYF
-	TRBD2	TRBV7-2	TRBJ2-3	TGTGCCAGCACCCGGTTCGCTTCGGGGACTAGCGTGACAGATACGCAGTATTTT	CASTRFASGTSVTDTQYF
-	-	TRBV18	TRBJ1-3	TGTGCCAGCTCGCGGACCGAAAATAGGGCCTCTGGAAACACCATATATTTT	CASSRTENRASGNTIYF
-	TRBD1	TRBV4-1	TRBJ1-5	TGCGCCAGCAGCCACCTGGGACAGGGGGACAATCAGCCCCAGCATTTT	CASSHLGQGDNQPQHF
-	TRBD1	TRBV29-1	TRBJ2-7	TGCAGCGGGTCTCGGGGACAGTCCTACGAGCAGTACTTC	CSGSRGQSYEQYF
-	TRBD2	TRBV7-3	TRBJ2-1	TGTGCCAGCAGCTTCGGGACTAGCGGGATGAAGCAGTTCTTC	CASSFGTSGMKQFF
-	TRBD1	TRBV18	TRBJ2-4	TGTGCCAGCTCACCCGGACAGGTGGGGAAAAACATTCAGTACTTC	CASSPGQVGKNIQYF
-	-	TRBV19	TRBJ2-2	TGTGCCAGTAGTTTCGGACTGAACACCGGGGAGCTGTTTTTT	CASSFGLNTGELFF
-	-	TRBV18	TRBJ1-5	TGTGCCAGCTCACCGGATGGGGGAGGTCAGCCCCAGCATTTT	CASSPDGGGQPQHF
-	TRBD1	TRBV18	TRBJ2-7	TGTGCCAGCTCACCTCCACGGGACAGGGTCTCCTACGAGCAGTACTTC	CASSPPRDRVSYEQYF
-	-	TRBV5-1	TRBJ1-1	TGCGCCAGCAGCTCCACAGCGGACGAAGCTTTCTTT	CASSSTADEAFF
once	-	TRBV6-1	TRBJ2-7	TGTGCCAGCAGTGAGACACTGTGGTGGGAGCAGTACTTC	CASSETLWWEQYF
-	TRBD1	TRBV15	TRBJ2-7	TGTGCCACCAGCAGGGGGACAGACGAGCAGTACTTC	CATSRGTDEQYF
-	-	TRBV19	TRBJ1-3	TGTGCCAGTAGTCCCCTAGTTAGGGGGAGAAATGGAAACACCATATATTTT	CASSPLVRGRNGNTIYF
-	TRBD1	TRBV5-5	TRBJ2-7	TGTGCCAGCAGTACACCACTATCGGGACAGGGCTACGAGCAGTACTTC	CASSTPLSGQGYEQYF
-	-	TRBV11-2	TRBJ2-7	TGTGCCAGCAGCCCCAGCCGAGTCCAAGAGCAGTACTTC	CASSPSRVQEQYF
-	-	TRBV14	TRBJ1-1	TGTGCCAGCAGCCGGGCAGGGAAGGGGAACACTGAAGCTTTCTTT	CASSRAGKGNTEAFF
-	TRBD2	TRBV19	TRBJ2-3	TGTGCCAGTAGTTTAGGACTAGCGGGGTCAGATACGCAGTATTTT	CASSLGLAGSDTQYF
-	-	TRBV29-1	TRBJ2-1	TGCAGCGTTGAGGGTCGGGGTGGTGAGCAGTTCTTC	CSVEGRGGEQFF
-	TRBD2	TRBV5-1	TRBJ2-2	TGCGCCAGCAGTGGAGTGTCCTTAGCGGGAGGGACCGGGGAGCTGTTTTTT	CASSGVSLAGGTGELFF
-	TRBD2	TRBV5-1	TRBJ2-1	TGCGCCAGCAGCTTGGGACTAGCGGGGGTCTACAATGAGCAGTTCTTC	CASSLGLAGVYNEQFF
-	-	TRBV5-6	TRBJ2-7	TGTGCCAGCAGCTTATGGGGTACGTACGAGCAGTACTTC	CASSLWGTYEQYF
-	TRBD2	TRBV19	TRBJ2-5	TGTGCCAGCCTAGCGACTAGCGGGACGCAAGAGACCCAGTACTTC	CASLATSGTQETQYF
-	TRBD1	TRBV27	TRBJ1-5	TGTGCCAGCAGTTTATCGGACAGGGTGGGGCCCCAGCATTTT	CASSLSDRVGPQHF
-	TRBD2	TRBV11-2	TRBJ2-5	TGTGCCAGCACCCCTAGCGGGAGTTGGCAAGAGACCCAGTACTTC	CASTPSGSWQETQYF
-	-	TRBV5-1	TRBJ1-1	TGCGCCAGCAGCCCCCCGGCGACTGAAGCTTTCTTT	CASSPPATEAFF